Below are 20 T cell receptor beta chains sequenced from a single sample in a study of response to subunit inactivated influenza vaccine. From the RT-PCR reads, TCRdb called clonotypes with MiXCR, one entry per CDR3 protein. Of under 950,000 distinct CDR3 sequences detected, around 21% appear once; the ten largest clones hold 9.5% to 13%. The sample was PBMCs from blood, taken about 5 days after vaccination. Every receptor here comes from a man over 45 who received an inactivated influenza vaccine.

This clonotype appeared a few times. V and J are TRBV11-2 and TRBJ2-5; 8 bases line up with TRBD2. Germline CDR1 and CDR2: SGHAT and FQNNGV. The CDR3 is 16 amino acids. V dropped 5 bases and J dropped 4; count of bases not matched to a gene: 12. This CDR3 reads CASSRPGLVSVETQYF. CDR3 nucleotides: TGTGCCAGCAGCAGACCGGGACTAGTCTCGGTAGAGACCCAGTACTTC.

The CDR3 protein is CASSLGTFNTIYF. Here the CDR3 DNA reads TGTGCCAGCAGCTTAGGGACCTTCAACACCATATATTTT. The gene calls are TRBV7-2 and TRBJ1-3; D not certain. This CDR3 is 13 amino acids long. V was clipped by 1 base and J by 7 bases, with 8 bases between them. CDR1 and CDR2 (germline): SGHTA, FQGNSA.

Written as DNA, the CDR3 is TGCAGTCCGAGGGAGGGGGTATCCCAGCGAGAGCAGTTCTTC. Encoded protein: CSPREGVSQREQFF. The chain employs TRBV20-1 and TRBJ2-1; maybe TRBD2 (7 bases). This CDR3 contains 14 residues. V was shortened by 8 bases and J by 10 bases, with 24 bases between the two germline ends. Germline V gene lookup returns CDR1 DFQATT and CDR2 SNEGSKA (reference sequence).

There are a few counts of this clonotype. The CDR3 spells CASSTRGGYSYEQYF. The CDR3 DNA follows: TGTGCCAGCAGCACAAGGGGCGGGTATTCCTACGAGCAGTACTTC. V and J are TRBV7-2 and TRBJ2-7; D assignment may be TRBD1 or TRBD2 (5 bases each). Deletions cut 5 bases from V and 1 base from J, with 15 bases between. CDR1 is SGHTA and CDR2 is FQGNSA in the germline V gene. The CDR3 totals 15 residues.

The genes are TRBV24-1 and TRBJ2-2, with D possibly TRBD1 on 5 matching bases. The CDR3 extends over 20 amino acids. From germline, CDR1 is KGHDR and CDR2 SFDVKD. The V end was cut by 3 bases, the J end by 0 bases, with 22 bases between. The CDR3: CATSDLPYLETGANTGELFF. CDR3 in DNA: TGTGCCACCAGTGATCTACCCTACCTAGAAACAGGAGCGAACACCGGGGAGCTGTTTTTT.

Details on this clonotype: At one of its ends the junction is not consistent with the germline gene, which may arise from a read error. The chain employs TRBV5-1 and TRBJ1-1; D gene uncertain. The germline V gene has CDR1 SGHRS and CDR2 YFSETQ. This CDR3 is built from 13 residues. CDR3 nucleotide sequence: TGCGCCAGCAGCCGGAGCGGGAACACTAAAGCTTTCTTT. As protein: CASSRSGNTKAFF. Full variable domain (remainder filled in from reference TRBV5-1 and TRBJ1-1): KAGVTQTPRYLIKTRGQQVTLSCSPISGHRSVSWYQQTPGQGLQFLFEYFSETQRNKGNFPGRFSGRQFSNSRSEMNVSTLELGDSALYLCASSRSGNTKAFFGQGTRLTVV.

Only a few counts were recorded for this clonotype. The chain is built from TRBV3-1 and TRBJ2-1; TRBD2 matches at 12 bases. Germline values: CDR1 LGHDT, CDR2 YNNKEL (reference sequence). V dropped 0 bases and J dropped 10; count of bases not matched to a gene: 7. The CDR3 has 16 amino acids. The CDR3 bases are TGTGCCAGCAGCCAAGATCAACTAGCGGGAGGTGGGGAGCAGTTCTTC. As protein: CASSQDQLAGGGEQFF.

CDR3 in DNA: TGCAGTGCTAGAGATTCGCAGGGTGGTGGTCAGCCCCAGCATTTT. It codes for CSARDSQGGGQPQHF. The V and J genes are TRBV20-1 and TRBJ1-5; TRBD1 is a possible D gene (5 bases). V was clipped by 0 bases and J by 6 bases, with 15 bases between them. Germline lookup yields CDR1 DFQATT and CDR2 SNEGSKA (reference sequence). The CDR3 has 15 amino acids.

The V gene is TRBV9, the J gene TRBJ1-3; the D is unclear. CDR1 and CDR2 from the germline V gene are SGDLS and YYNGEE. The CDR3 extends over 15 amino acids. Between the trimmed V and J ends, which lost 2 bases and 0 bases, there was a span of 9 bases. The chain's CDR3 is CASSVDSYSGNTIYF. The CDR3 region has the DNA TGTGCCAGCAGCGTGGACTCCTACTCTGGAAACACCATATATTTT. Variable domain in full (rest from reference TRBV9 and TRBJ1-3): DSGVTQTPKHLITATGQRVTLRCSPRSGDLSVYWYQQSLDQGLQFLIQYYNGEERAKGNILERFSAQQFPDLHSELNLSSLELGDSALYFCASSVDSYSGNTIYFGEGSWLTVV.

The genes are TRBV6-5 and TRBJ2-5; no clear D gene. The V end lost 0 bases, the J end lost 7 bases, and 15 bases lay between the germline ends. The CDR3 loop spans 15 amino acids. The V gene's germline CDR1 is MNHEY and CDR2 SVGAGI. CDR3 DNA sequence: TGTGCCAGCAGTTACTCACCGGACCGAGAAGGGACCCAGTACTTC. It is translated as CASSYSPDREGTQYF.

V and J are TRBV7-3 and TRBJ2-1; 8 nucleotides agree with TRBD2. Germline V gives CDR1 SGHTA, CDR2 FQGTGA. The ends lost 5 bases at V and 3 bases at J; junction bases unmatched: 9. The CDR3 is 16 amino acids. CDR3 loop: CASSPVVAGGYNEQFF. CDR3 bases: TGTGCCAGCAGCCCCGTCGTGGCGGGAGGCTACAATGAGCAGTTCTTC.

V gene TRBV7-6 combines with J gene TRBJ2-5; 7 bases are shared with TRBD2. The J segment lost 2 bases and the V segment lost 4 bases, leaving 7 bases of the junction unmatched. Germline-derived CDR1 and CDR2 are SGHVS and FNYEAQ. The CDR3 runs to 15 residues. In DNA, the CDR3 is TGTGCCAGCAGCTCGACGGGACTACCACAAGAGACCCAGTACTTC. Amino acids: CASSSTGLPQETQYF.

The CDR3 loop reads CASSLVGRGGTETQYF. CDR3 coding DNA: TGTGCCAGCAGCTTAGTGGGACGGGGGGGCACAGAGACCCAGTACTTC. The V gene is TRBV7-6, the J gene TRBJ2-5, with 8 bases identical to TRBD2. Germline V gene data show CDR1 as SGHVS and CDR2 as FNYEAQ. The CDR3 length is 16 residues. The ends lost 1 base at V and 4 bases at J; junction bases unmatched: 8.

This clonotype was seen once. Here the CDR3 DNA reads TGTGCCAGCAGCGTCCGGCGAGGGGGGGTCGCGGAAGCTTTCTTT. Protein product: CASSVRRGGVAEAFF. V usage is TRBV7-2 and J usage is TRBJ1-1, with D tentatively TRBD1 (6 bases). Trimming stripped 5 bases from V and 8 bases from J, with 21 bases between. The V gene's germline CDR1 is SGHTA and CDR2 FQGNSA. CDR3 size: 15 residues.

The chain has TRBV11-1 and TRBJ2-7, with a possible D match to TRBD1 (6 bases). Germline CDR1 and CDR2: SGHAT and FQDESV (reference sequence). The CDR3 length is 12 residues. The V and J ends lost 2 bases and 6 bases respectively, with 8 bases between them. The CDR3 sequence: CASSLRDIEQYF. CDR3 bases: TGTGCCAGCAGCTTAAGGGACATCGAGCAGTACTTC.

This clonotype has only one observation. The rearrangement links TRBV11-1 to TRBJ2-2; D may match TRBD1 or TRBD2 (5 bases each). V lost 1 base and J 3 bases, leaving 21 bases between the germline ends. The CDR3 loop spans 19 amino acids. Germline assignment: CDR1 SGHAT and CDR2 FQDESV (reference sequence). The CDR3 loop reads CASSLDSWLGEPHTGELFF. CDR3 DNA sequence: TGTGCCAGCAGCTTAGATTCGTGGTTGGGGGAACCTCACACCGGGGAGCTGTTTTTT.

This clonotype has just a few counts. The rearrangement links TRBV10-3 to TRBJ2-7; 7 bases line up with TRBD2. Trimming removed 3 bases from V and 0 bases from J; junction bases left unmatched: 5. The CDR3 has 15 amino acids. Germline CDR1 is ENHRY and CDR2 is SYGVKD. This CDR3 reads CAISDAGAFSYEQYF. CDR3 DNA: TGTGCCATCAGTGACGCGGGAGCCTTCTCCTACGAGCAGTACTTC.

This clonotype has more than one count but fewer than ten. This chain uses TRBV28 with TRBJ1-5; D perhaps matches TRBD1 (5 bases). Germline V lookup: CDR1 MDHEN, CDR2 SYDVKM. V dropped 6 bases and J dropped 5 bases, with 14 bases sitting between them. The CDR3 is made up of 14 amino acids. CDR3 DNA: TGTGCCAGCAGGAAGTTTTGGGACGATCAGCCCCAGCATTTT. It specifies CASRKFWDDQPQHF.

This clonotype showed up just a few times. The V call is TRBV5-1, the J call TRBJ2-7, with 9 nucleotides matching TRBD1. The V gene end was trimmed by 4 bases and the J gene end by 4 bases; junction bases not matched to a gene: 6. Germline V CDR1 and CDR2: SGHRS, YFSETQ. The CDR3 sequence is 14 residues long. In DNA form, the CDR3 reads TGCGCCAGCAGCAGGGACAGGGTTGAGTACGAGCAGTACTTC. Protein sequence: CASSRDRVEYEQYF.

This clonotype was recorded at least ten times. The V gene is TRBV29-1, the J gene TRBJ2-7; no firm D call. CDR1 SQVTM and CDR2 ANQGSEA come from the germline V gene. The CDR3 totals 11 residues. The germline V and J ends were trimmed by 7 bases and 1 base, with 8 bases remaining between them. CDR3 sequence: CSADNSYEQYF. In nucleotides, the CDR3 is TGCAGCGCCGACAATTCCTACGAGCAGTACTTC.